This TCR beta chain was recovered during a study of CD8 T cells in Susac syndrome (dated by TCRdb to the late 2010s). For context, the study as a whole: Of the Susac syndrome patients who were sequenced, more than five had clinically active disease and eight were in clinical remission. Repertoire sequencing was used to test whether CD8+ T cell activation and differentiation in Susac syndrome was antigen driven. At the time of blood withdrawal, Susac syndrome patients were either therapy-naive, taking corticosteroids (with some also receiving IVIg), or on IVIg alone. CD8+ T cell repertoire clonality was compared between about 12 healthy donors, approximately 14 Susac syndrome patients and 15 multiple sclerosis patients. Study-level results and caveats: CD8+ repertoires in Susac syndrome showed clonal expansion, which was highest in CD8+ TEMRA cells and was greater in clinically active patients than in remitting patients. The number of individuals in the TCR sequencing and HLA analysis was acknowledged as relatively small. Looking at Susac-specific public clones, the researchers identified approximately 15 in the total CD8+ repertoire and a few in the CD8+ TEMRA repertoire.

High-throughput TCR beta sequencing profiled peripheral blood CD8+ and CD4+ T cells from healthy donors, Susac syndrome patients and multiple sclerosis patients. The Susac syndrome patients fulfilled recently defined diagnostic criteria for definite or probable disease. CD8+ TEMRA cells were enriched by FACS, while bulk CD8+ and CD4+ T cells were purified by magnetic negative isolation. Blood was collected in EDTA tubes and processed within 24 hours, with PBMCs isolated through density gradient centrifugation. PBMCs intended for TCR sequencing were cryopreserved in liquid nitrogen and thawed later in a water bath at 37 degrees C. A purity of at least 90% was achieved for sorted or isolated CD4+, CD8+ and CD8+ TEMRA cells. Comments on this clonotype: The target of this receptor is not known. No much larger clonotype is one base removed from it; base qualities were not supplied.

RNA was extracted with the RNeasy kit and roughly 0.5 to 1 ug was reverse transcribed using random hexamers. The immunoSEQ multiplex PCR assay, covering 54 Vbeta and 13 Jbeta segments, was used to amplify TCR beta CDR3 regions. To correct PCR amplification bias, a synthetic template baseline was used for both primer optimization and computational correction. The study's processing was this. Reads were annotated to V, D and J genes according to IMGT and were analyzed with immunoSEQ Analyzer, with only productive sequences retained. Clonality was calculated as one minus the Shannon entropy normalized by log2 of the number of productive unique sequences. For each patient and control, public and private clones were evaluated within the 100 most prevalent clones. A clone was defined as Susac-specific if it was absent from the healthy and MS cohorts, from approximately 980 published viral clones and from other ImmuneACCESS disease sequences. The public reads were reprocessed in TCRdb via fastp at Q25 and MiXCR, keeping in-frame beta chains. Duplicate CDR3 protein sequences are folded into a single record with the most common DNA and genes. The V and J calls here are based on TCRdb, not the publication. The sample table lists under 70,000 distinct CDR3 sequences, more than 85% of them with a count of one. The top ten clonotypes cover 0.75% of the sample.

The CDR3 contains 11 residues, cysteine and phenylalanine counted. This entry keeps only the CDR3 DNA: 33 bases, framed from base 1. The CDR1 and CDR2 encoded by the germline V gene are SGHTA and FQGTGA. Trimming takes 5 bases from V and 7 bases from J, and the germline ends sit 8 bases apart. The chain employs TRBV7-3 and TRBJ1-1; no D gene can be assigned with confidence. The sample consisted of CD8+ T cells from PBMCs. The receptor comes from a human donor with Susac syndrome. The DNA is TGTGCCAGCAGCCCAAGTAGTGAAGCTTTCTTT. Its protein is CASSPSSEAFF.